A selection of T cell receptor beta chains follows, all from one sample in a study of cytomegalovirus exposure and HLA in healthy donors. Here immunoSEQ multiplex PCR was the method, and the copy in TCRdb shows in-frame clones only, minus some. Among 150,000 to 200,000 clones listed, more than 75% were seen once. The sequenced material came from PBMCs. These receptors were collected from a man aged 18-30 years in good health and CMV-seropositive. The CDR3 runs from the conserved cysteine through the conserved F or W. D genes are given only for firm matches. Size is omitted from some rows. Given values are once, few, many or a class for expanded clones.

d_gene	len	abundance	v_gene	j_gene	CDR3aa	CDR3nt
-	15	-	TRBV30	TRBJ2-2	CAWLSGGQYTGELFF	TGTGCCTGGTTAAGTGGGGGCCAATACACCGGGGAGCTGTTTTTT
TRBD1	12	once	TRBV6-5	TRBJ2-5	CASSAGGETQYF	TGTGCCAGCAGTGCAGGGGGAGAGACCCAGTACTTC
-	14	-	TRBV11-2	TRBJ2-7	CASSAVGAAYEQYF	TGTGCCAGCAGTGCAGTGGGGGCAGCCTACGAGCAGTACTTC
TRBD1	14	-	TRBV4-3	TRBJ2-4	CASSPGQGGYIQYF	TGCGCCAGCAGCCCCGGACAGGGTGGTTACATTCAGTACTTC
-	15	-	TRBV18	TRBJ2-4	CASSPGQSAENIQYF	TGTGCCAGCTCACCAGGTCAGAGCGCAGAAAACATTCAGTACTTC
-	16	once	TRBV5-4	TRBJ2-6	CASSNTGFSGANGLTF	TGTGCCAGCAGCAATACAGGTTTCTCTGGGGCCAACGGCCTGACTTTC
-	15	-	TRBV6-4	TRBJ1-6	CASSVGQGLNSPLHF	TGTGCCAGCAGTGTCGGGCAGGGTCTTAATTCACCCCTCCACTTT
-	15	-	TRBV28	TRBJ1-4	CASSLLGDTNEKLFF	TGTGCCAGCAGTTTATTAGGGGATACTAATGAAAAACTGTTTTTT
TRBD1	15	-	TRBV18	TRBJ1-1	CASSPDRVFNTEAFF	TGTGCCAGCTCACCGGACAGGGTTTTTAACACTGAAGCTTTCTTT
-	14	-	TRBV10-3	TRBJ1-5	CAISEGGLDQPQHF	TGTGCCATCAGTGAGGGGGGGTTGGATCAGCCCCAGCATTTT
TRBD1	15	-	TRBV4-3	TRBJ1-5	CASSQGQGVSQPQHF	TGCGCCAGCAGCCAGGGACAGGGGGTTAGTCAGCCCCAGCATTTT
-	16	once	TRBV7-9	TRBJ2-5	CASSLAPGRADETQYF	TGTGCCAGCAGTTTAGCCCCGGGCAGGGCGGACGAGACCCAGTACTTC
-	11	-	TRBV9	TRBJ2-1	CASSSSLEQFF	TGTGCCAGCAGCTCGTCACTTGAGCAGTTCTTC
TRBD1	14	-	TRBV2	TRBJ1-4	CAVQDRGLNEKLFF	TGTGCCGTACAGGACAGGGGGCTAAATGAAAAACTGTTTTTT
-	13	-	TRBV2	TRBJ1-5	CARGTDSNQPQHF	TGTGCCAGAGGAACAGATAGCAATCAGCCCCAGCATTTT
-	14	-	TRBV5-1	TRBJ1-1	CASSLSRDWPEAFF	TGCGCCAGCAGCTTGTCCCGGGACTGGCCTGAAGCTTTCTTT
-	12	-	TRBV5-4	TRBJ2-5	CASSLDRETQYF	TGTGCCAGCAGCTTGGACAGAGAGACCCAGTACTTC
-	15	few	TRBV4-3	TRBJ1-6	CASSQDHGVGSPLHF	TGCGCCAGCAGCCAAGATCACGGGGTAGGATCACCCCTCCACTTT
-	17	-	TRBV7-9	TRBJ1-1	CASSSLPLWTVNTEAFF	TGTGCCAGCAGCTCCCTTCCGCTATGGACAGTCAACACTGAAGCTTTCTTT
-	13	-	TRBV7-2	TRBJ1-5	CASSYRGNQPQHF	TGTGCCAGCAGCTACAGGGGCAATCAGCCCCAGCATTTT
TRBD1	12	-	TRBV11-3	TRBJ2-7	CASREQGVEQYF	TGTGCCAGCAGGGAACAGGGGGTCGAGCAGTACTTC
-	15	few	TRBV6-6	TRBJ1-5	CASSYSGGGNQPQHF	TGTGCCAGCAGTTACTCAGGGGGTGGCAATCAGCCCCAGCATTTT
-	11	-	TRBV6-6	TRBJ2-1	CASSRGNEQFF	TGTGCCAGCAGCCGGGGGAATGAGCAGTTCTTC
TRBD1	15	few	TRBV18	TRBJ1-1	CASSPGDRTSNEAFF	TGTGCCAGCTCACCCGGGGACAGGACTAGTAATGAAGCTTTCTTT
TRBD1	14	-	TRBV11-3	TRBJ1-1	CASSRTGGYTEAFF	TGTGCCAGCAGTCGAACAGGGGGCTACACTGAAGCTTTCTTT
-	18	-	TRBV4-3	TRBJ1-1	CASSQGGGLYGLNTEAFF	TGCGCCAGCAGCCAAGGGGGGGGGCTTTATGGGCTGAACACTGAAGCTTTCTTT
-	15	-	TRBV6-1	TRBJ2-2	CASSERRVNTGELFF	TGTGCCAGCAGTGAGCGGCGGGTGAACACCGGGGAGCTGTTTTTT
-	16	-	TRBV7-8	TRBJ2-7	CASSLEVVLLSYEQYF	TGTGCCAGCAGCTTAGAAGTCGTTCTCCTCTCCTACGAGCAGTACTTC
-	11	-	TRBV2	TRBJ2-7	CASTIAYEQYF	TGTGCCAGTACTATAGCGTACGAGCAGTACTTC
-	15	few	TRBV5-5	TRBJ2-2	CASSLGGHATGELFF	TGTGCCAGCAGCCTGGGGGGGCATGCCACCGGGGAGCTGTTTTTT
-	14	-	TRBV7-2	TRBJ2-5	CASSLGGGGETQYF	TGTGCCAGCAGCTTGGGGGGGGGCGGAGAGACCCAGTACTTC
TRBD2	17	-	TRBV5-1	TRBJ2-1	CASSLAPGGVTYNEQFF	TGCGCCAGCAGCTTGGCCCCGGGAGGGGTTACCTACAATGAGCAGTTCTTC
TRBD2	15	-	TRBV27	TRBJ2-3	CASSFLAGGPDTQYF	TGTGCCAGCAGTTTTTTAGCGGGGGGGCCCGATACGCAGTATTTT
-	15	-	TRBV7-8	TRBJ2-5	CASSRPRQTQETQYF	TGTGCCAGCAGTCGTCCTCGACAGACACAAGAGACCCAGTACTTC
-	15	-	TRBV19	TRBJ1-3	CASSIGGSGGNTIYF	TGTGCCAGTAGTATAGGAGGGAGCGGTGGAAACACCATATATTTT
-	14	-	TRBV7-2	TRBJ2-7	CASSLQTGSYEQYF	TGTGCCAGCAGCTTACAAACGGGTTCATACGAGCAGTACTTC
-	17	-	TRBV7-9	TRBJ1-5	CASSLGPEGVNSQPQHF	TGTGCCAGCAGCTTAGGCCCCGAGGGGGTAAATAGCCAGCCCCAGCATTTT
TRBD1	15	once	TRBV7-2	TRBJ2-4	CASSLSQGARNIQYF	TGTGCCAGCAGCTTAAGTCAGGGGGCGAGGAACATTCAGTACTTC
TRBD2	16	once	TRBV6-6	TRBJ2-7	CASSYSLAGNNYEQYF	TGTGCCAGCAGTTACTCTCTAGCGGGAAACAACTACGAGCAGTACTTC
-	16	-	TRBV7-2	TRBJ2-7	CASSSPRFYSSYEQYF	TGTGCCAGCAGCTCCCCCAGGTTTTACAGCTCCTACGAGCAGTACTTC
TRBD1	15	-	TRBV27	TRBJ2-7	CASSLWDRGFHEQYF	TGTGCCAGCAGTCTGTGGGACAGGGGCTTCCACGAGCAGTACTTC
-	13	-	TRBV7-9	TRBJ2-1	CASSFRGGLEQFF	TGTGCCAGCAGCTTCCGAGGTGGGTTAGAGCAGTTCTTC
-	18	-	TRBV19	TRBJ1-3	CASSIAVLRDTSGNTIYF	TGTGCCAGTAGTATAGCTGTACTCCGGGACACCTCTGGAAACACCATATATTTT
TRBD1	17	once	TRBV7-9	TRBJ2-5	CASSLPQLKTGSETQYF	TGTGCCAGCAGCTTACCCCAACTGAAGACAGGGAGTGAGACCCAGTACTTC
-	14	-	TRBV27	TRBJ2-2	CASKWTTNTGELFF	TGTGCCAGCAAGTGGACTACTAACACCGGGGAGCTGTTTTTT
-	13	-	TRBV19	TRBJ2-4	CASSSTEKNIQYF	TGTGCCAGTAGTTCGACAGAAAAAAACATTCAGTACTTC
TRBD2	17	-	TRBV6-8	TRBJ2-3	CASSGYGGAGDTDTQYF	TGTGCCAGCAGCGGATATGGGGGAGCGGGGGACACAGATACGCAGTATTTT
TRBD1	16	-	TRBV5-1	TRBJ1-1	CASSLGSGGVNTEAFF	TGCGCCAGCAGCTTAGGGTCAGGGGGAGTGAACACTGAAGCTTTCTTT
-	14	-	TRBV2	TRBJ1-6	CASRFRQDNSPLHF	TGTGCCAGCAGGTTTCGCCAGGATAATTCACCCCTCCACTTT
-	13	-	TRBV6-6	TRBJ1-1	CASGRGENTEAFF	TGTGCCAGCGGGAGGGGTGAGAACACTGAAGCTTTCTTT
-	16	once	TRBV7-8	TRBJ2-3	CASSLGGNFRGDTQYF	TGTGCCAGCAGCTTAGGTGGAAACTTTCGAGGGGATACGCAGTATTTT
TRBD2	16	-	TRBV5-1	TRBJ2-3	CASSLRAGAITDTQYF	TGCGCCAGCAGCCTAAGAGCGGGGGCCATCACAGATACGCAGTATTTT
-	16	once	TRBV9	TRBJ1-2	CASSVAALTTAGGYTF	TGTGCCAGCAGCGTAGCTGCGCTGACAACGGCGGGGGGCTACACCTTC